This entry lists 28 T cell receptor beta chains sequenced from one sample in a study of cytomegalovirus exposure and HLA in healthy donors. PCR used 60 Vbeta primers and 13 Jbeta primers. Assay used: immunoSEQ multiplex PCR; TCRdb lists only in-frame clones, some missing. This listing includes about 120,000 clones. Sequencing was carried out using PBMCs. The receptors originated from a young man in good health and CMV-seronegative.

The gene calls are TRBV9 and TRBJ2-1; 10 bases match TRBD1. The CDR3 has 15 amino acids. The germline V gene has CDR1 SGDLS and CDR2 YYNGEE. V shed 2 bases and J 3 bases; nucleotides not matched to a gene: 2. CDR3 region: CASSVRDRGYNEQFF. DNA for the CDR3: TGTGCCAGCAGCGTCCGGGACAGGGGCTACAATGAGCAGTTCTTC. Variable domain in full (rest from reference TRBV9 and TRBJ2-1): DSGVTQTPKHLITATGQRVTLRCSPRSGDLSVYWYQQSLDQGLQFLIQYYNGEERAKGNILERFSAQQFPDLHSELNLSSLELGDSALYFCASSVRDRGYNEQFFGPGTRLTVL.

This chain connects TRBV19 to TRBJ2-2; D not resolved. Germline V gene data show CDR1 as LNHDA and CDR2 as SQIVND (reference sequence). This CDR3 has 16 amino acids. Trimming took 6 bases from V and 0 from J, leaving 14 bases between them. The CDR3 DNA reads TGTGCCAGTAGCCTTAAGAGGAGAGCGAACACCGGGGAGCTGTTTTTT. This sequence encodes CASSLKRRANTGELFF.

V usage is TRBV7-3 and J usage is TRBJ2-2; TRBD1 agrees at 7 bases. Germline V gene data show CDR1 as SGHTA and CDR2 as FQGTGA. J was trimmed by 4 bases and V by 5 bases; bases with no gene match: 13. The CDR3 has 17 amino acids. Here the CDR3 reads CASSEGGRQGSTGELFF. In nucleotides, the CDR3 is TGTGCCAGCAGCGAAGGGGGCCGTCAGGGGAGCACCGGGGAGCTGTTTTTT.

The chain joins TRBV6-5 to TRBJ2-7, with TRBD2 matching over 13 bases. Germline V lookup: CDR1 MNHEY, CDR2 SVGAGI. This CDR3 contains 15 residues. After removal of 2 bases from V and 2 bases from J, the junction contained 0 bases not matched to a gene. In DNA form, the CDR3 reads TGTGCCAGCAGTTACGGACTAGCGGGGGCCTACGAGCAGTACTTC. Protein sequence: CASSYGLAGAYEQYF.

The chain couples TRBV5-5 to TRBJ2-5, with 9 bases matching TRBD1. J lost 4 bases, V lost 2 bases, and 9 bases had no gene match. CDR3 length: 16 residues. Germline V CDR1 and CDR2: SGHKS, YYEKEE (reference sequence). CDR3 in DNA: TGTGCCAGCAGCTTTTTTACCGGGACAGGGCGAGAGACCCAGTACTTC. Its translation is CASSFFTGTGRETQYF.

V is TRBV7-9 and J is TRBJ2-5; 7 positions match TRBD1. The CDR3 covers 14 residues. The germline V gene has CDR1 SEHNR and CDR2 FQNEAQ (reference sequence). Germline trimming cut 5 bases from V and 3 bases from J; bases unmatched to any gene: 6. CDR3 protein: CASSQNQGEETQYF. CDR3 in DNA: TGTGCCAGCAGCCAAAATCAGGGGGAAGAGACCCAGTACTTC. Supplemented by reference TRBV7-9 and TRBJ2-5, the full variable domain reads DTGVSQNPRHKITKRGQNVTFRCDPISEHNRLYWYRQTLGQGPEFLTYFQNEAQLEKSRLLSDRFSAERPKGSFSTLEIQRTEQGDSAMYLCASSQNQGEETQYFGPGTRLLVL.

The chain employs TRBV5-1 and TRBJ1-2; possible D gene TRBD1, 6 bases. Trimming took 5 bases from V and 4 from J, leaving 18 bases between them. Germline CDR1 is SGHRS and CDR2 is YFSETQ. The CDR3 is made up of 15 amino acids. CDR3 in amino acids: CASRTGAVGGYGYTF. The CDR3 DNA reads TGCGCCAGCAGGACAGGTGCAGTTGGTGGCTATGGCTACACCTTC.

The chain uses TRBV5-5 and TRBJ2-5; 7 nucleotides match TRBD1. The junction had 13 bases not matched to a gene; V was cut back by 3 bases and J by 14 bases. This CDR3 spans 13 amino acids. Per germline, CDR1 SGHKS and CDR2 YYEKEE (reference sequence). The CDR3 is CASSSVDRALYYF. The CDR3 DNA reads as TGTGCCAGCAGCTCCGTAGACAGGGCCTTGTACTACTTC.

The V gene is TRBV19, the J gene TRBJ2-1; a weak D match, TRBD2 (6 bases). CDR1 and CDR2 from the germline V gene are LNHDA and SQIVND (reference sequence). V was cut by 2 bases and J by 0 bases, with 8 bases left in between. This CDR3 region has 15 residues. Here the CDR3 DNA reads TGTGCCAGTAGTATACGGGGGAACTCCTACAATGAGCAGTTCTTC. This codes for CASSIRGNSYNEQFF.

The CDR3 DNA is TGTGCCAGCACTTACTCAGGGGCGGATGGCTACACCTTC. It yields the protein CASTYSGADGYTF. The V call is TRBV7-9, the J call TRBJ1-2, with TRBD1 as a possible D gene (6 bases). V lost 7 bases to trimming and J lost 6 bases, with 15 bases between them. Germline V gene data show CDR1 as SEHNR and CDR2 as FQNEAQ (reference sequence). This CDR3 has 13 residues.

The rearrangement links TRBV29-1 to TRBJ1-2, with TRBD1 identical over 9 bases. The V gene's germline CDR1 is SQVTM and CDR2 ANQGSEA. V was clipped by 3 bases and J by 8 bases; unmatched bases: 10. This CDR3 has 14 residues. The CDR3 sequence: CSVDGGQGIYGYTF. The CDR3, as DNA: TGCAGCGTTGACGGAGGACAGGGGATCTACGGCTACACCTTC.

V and J are TRBV12-5 and TRBJ1-2, with D tentatively TRBD1 (6 bases). Trimming removed 2 bases at V and 8 bases at J, with 12 bases between. The germline gives CDR1 LGHNT, CDR2 FRNRAP. The CDR3 has 13 amino acids. The CDR3 is CASGLRTDTGYTF. The CDR3 DNA is TGTGCTAGTGGTTTGAGGACAGATACCGGCTACACCTTC.

This chain uses TRBV7-9 with TRBJ1-2, with no clear D. CDR1 and CDR2 from the germline V gene are SEHNR and FQNEAQ (reference sequence). The V and J ends lost 5 bases and 7 bases respectively, with 14 bases between them. The CDR3 consists of 13 residues. This CDR3 is CASSKEGGGGYTF. CDR3 coding DNA: TGTGCCAGCAGCAAAGAGGGTGGTGGTGGCTACACCTTC.

The DNA of the CDR3 is TGTGCCAGCTCACCACGGATTGCTAGCGCTGAGGCAAACACTGAAGCTTTCTTT. Its translation: CASSPRIASAEANTEAFF. This chain links TRBV18 with TRBJ1-1, with D unclear. CDR1 KGHSH and CDR2 LQKENI come from the germline V gene. Trimming stripped 1 base from V and 2 bases from J, with 20 bases between. The CDR3 runs to 18 residues.

The rearrangement joins TRBV28 to TRBJ1-2; D is unclear. V gave up 1 base and J gave up 4 bases, with 10 bases separating them. This CDR3 region has 14 residues. Germline V gene lookup returns CDR1 MDHEN and CDR2 SYDVKM. CDR3 residues: CASSLSLHVYGYTF. DNA of the CDR3: TGTGCCAGCAGTTTATCGTTACACGTCTATGGCTACACCTTC.

The CDR3 loop reads CSVVNRARGWEETQYF. The CDR3 nucleotides are TGCAGCGTCGTAAACAGGGCTCGCGGGTGGGAGGAGACCCAGTACTTC. The V gene is TRBV29-1, the J gene TRBJ2-5; D perhaps matches TRBD1 (6 bases). Looked up from germline, CDR1 is SQVTM and CDR2 is ANQGSEA. This CDR3 comprises 16 residues. V lost 6 bases to trimming and J lost 5 bases, with 25 bases between them.

V gene TRBV6-1 combines with J gene TRBJ2-7; 8 nucleotides agree with TRBD1. J gave up 6 bases and V 8 bases, and 6 bases lay outside the gene matches. Germline assignment: CDR1 MNHNS and CDR2 SASEGT. The CDR3 has 12 amino acids. The CDR3 loop is CASQAGGIEQYF. CDR3 sequence (DNA): TGTGCCAGCCAAGCAGGGGGCATCGAGCAGTACTTC.

The chain combines TRBV5-1 with TRBJ2-2; D gene uncertain. CDR3 length: 16 residues. V lost 4 bases and J lost 0, with 13 bases in between. Per germline, CDR1 SGHRS and CDR2 YFSETQ. CDR3 DNA: TGCGCCAGCAGCCCTACCCCCCAAGCGAACACCGGGGAGCTGTTTTTT. Its protein is CASSPTPQANTGELFF.

CDR3 nucleotide sequence: TGTGCCAGCAGTGAAACAGGGGGCGCTGGGGCCAACGTCCTGACTTTC. Its translation is CASSETGGAGANVLTF. The chain links TRBV6-4 to TRBJ2-6, with 9 nucleotides matching TRBD1. The trim removed 3 bases at V and 2 bases at J, leaving 2 bases unmatched. The CDR3 runs 16 residues. CDR1 MRHNA and CDR2 SNTAGT come from the germline V gene.

The V call is TRBV5-1, the J call TRBJ2-5; 12 bases match TRBD2. The germline V gene has CDR1 SGHRS and CDR2 YFSETQ. The V segment lost 5 bases and the J segment 5 bases; nucleotides outside the gene matches: 7. The CDR3 sequence is 15 residues long. CDR3 loop: CASSLTSGGRETQYF. The DNA for the CDR3 is TGCGCCAGCAGTTTGACTAGCGGGGGAAGGGAGACCCAGTACTTC. Using reference TRBV5-1 and TRBJ2-5 for the parts outside the CDR3, the full variable domain is KAGVTQTPRYLIKTRGQQVTLSCSPISGHRSVSWYQQTPGQGLQFLFEYFSETQRNKGNFPGRFSGRQFSNSRSEMNVSTLELGDSALYLCASSLTSGGRETQYFGPGTRLLVL.

The J gene is TRBJ2-1, the V gene TRBV29-1; 12 bases agree with TRBD2. The V segment lost 7 bases and the J segment 0 bases; nucleotides outside the gene matches: 10. Germline CDR1 SQVTM, CDR2 ANQGSEA. The CDR3 length is 17 residues. CDR3 nucleotides: TGCAGCGGAACGACTAGCGGGGGCCTTAGCTCCTACAATGAGCAGTTCTTC. Protein sequence: CSGTTSGGLSSYNEQFF.

The rearrangement links TRBV9 to TRBJ1-1; D is unclear. From germline, CDR1 is SGDLS and CDR2 YYNGEE. The germline V and J ends were trimmed by 4 bases and 1 base, with 14 bases remaining between them. The CDR3 consists of 15 residues. The CDR3 sequence is CASSPVPGENTEAFF. The CDR3 DNA sequence: TGTGCCAGCAGCCCCGTCCCCGGGGAGAACACTGAAGCTTTCTTT.

The chain combines TRBV9 with TRBJ2-5; D unresolved. Trimming took off 0 bases at V and 2 bases at J, with 5 bases between the two ends. CDR1 SGDLS and CDR2 YYNGEE come from the germline V gene. The CDR3 loop spans 13 amino acids. Here the CDR3 DNA reads TGTGCCAGCAGCGTAGGCAGACAAGAGACCCAGTACTTC. Translating it yields CASSVGRQETQYF.

The rearrangement joins TRBV4-1 to TRBJ2-7, with 7 positions matching TRBD2. This CDR3 has 16 residues. Germline values: CDR1 MGHRA, CDR2 YSYEKL. The V and J ends lost 0 bases and 2 bases, in that order; junction bases with no gene match: 7. The CDR3 DNA reads as TGCGCCAGCAGCCAAGAGGGGGGGACGATCGCCTACGAGCAGTACTTC. It is translated as CASSQEGGTIAYEQYF.

V gene TRBV5-4 combines with J gene TRBJ1-4, with TRBD1 matching 8 bases. The CDR3 loop spans 17 amino acids. Germline V lookup: CDR1 SGHNT, CDR2 YYREEE (reference sequence). The trim removed 1 base at V and 0 bases at J, leaving 5 bases unmatched. CDR3 nucleotides: TGTGCCAGCAGCTTGAAGTCAGGGGGCGCAACTAATGAAAAACTGTTTTTT. Translating it yields CASSLKSGGATNEKLFF. Full variable domain (remainder filled in from reference TRBV5-4 and TRBJ1-4): ETGVTQSPTHLIKTRGQQVTLRCSSQSGHNTVSWYQQALGQGPQFIFQYYREEENGRGNFPPRFSGLQFPNYSSELNVNALELDDSALYLCASSLKSGGATNEKLFFGSGTQLSVL.

The rearrangement links TRBV4-1 to TRBJ1-4; maybe TRBD1 (5 bases). V was cut by 6 bases and J by 5 bases, with 13 bases left in between. This CDR3 comprises 14 residues. Germline CDR1 and CDR2: MGHRA and YSYEKL. The CDR3: CASRLGRGNEKLFF. CDR3 nucleotides: TGCGCCAGCAGACTAGGACGGGGGAATGAAAAACTGTTTTTT.

The genes are TRBV7-6 and TRBJ1-4; no firm D call. V was trimmed by 3 bases and J by 4 bases, leaving 3 bases between them. There are 12 residues in the CDR3. Per germline, CDR1 SGHVS and CDR2 FNYEAQ. The CDR3 sequence: CASSFRNEKLFF. The CDR3 DNA sequence: TGTGCCAGCAGCTTTCGTAATGAAAAACTGTTTTTT.

The rearrangement links TRBV5-1 to TRBJ1-1, with 7 bases that match TRBD1. The germline gives CDR1 SGHRS, CDR2 YFSETQ. The CDR3 loop spans 14 amino acids. V shed 4 bases and J 4 bases; nucleotides not matched to a gene: 7. The CDR3 region has the DNA TGCGCCAGCAGCATCCCAGGGGGAAGCACTGAAGCTTTCTTT. As protein: CASSIPGGSTEAFF.